This T cell receptor (beta chain) originates from a study of T cells after yellow fever vaccination. Study details: Fractions with few cells were prepared using SMART-Seq v4 Ultra Low Input. General study findings and limits: Once the booster was given, most primary-vaccination clones reappeared, at more than 95% for CD4 and 88% for CD8. Faster peaking, at day 5 versus 15, marked a secondary response that was weaker.

As concerns this clonotype: Its antigen is not known.

Synthesis of TCR cDNA relied on 5'RACE template switching, which attached a universal primer site and UMIs. MiXCR was run by TCRdb on the 5' RACE reads, yielding one entry per CDR3 protein. The sample holds 500,000 to 650,000 distinct CDR3 sequences, roughly 13% seen once. The CDR3 spans 13 residues. The V gene lost 7 bases and the J gene lost 3 bases, with 13 bases spanning the gap. Germline values: CDR1 MNHEY, CDR2 SVGEGT. The receptor was isolated from a man aged 25 to 40 who received the YFV17D yellow fever vaccine. The rearrangement joins TRBV6-2 or TRBV6-3 to TRBJ2-7; D is ambiguous. The sequencing here drew on PBMCs, taken on the day of the yellow fever booster vaccination. CDR3 residues: CASTPRPYYEQYF. The CDR3, as DNA: TGTGCCAGCACCCCACGGCCCTACTACGAGCAGTACTTC.